The source of this T cell receptor beta chain is a study of T cells in Graves' hyperthyroidism and ophthalmopathy. Regarding the study as a whole: Blood shared most expanded thyroid clonotypes above 0.001.

The source material, RNA transcripts, was used to amplify TCR beta CDR3 regions. A set of HTBI primers served as the primers for a first-round RT-PCR of the TCR CDR3. Using its own MiXCR run on the multiplex PCR reads, TCRdb lists one record per CDR3 protein. The sample includes roughly 420,000 distinct CDR3 sequences, around a sixth of them seen just once. Regarding this clonotype: What it binds is not known.

Between the trimmed V and J ends, which lost 6 bases and 0 bases, there was a span of 12 bases. Germline V gene data show CDR1 as MNHEY and CDR2 as SMNVEV (reference sequence). The CDR3 covers 14 residues. The chain carries TRBV27 and TRBJ2-7; TRBD2 is a possible D gene (6 bases). This receptor was obtained from a woman aged 18-29 years with Graves' hyperthyroidism. The sample comprised blood. The CDR3 loop is CASSRRTNSYEQYF. CDR3 in DNA: TGTGCCAGCAGCCGGAGGACTAACTCCTACGAGCAGTACTTC.